Each of the 17 T cell receptor beta chains below was sequenced from the same sample in a study of vaccination effects on CD4 cells after COVID-19. Generated by immunoSEQ multiplex PCR, the TCRdb table keeps only in-frame clones and is missing some. The sample lists 50,000 to 65,000 clones, approximately 73% seen once, with less than 1.5% in the top ten. Antigen specificity for these receptors is unknown. Ahead of sequencing, the ViraFEST assay grew antigen-specific CD4+ T cells using viral peptide pools. Isolating CD4+ T cells followed less than 12 days of culture. Each participant was given two doses of one vaccine (BNT162b2 or mRNA-1273). Sequences were derived from CD4+ T cells from PBMCs cultured with HCoV-229E spike peptides, sampled after COVID-19 vaccination. Receptors originate from a human donor who received a COVID-19 vaccine.

This rearrangement joins TRBV7-2 to TRBJ2-1, with TRBD2 identical over 8 bases. This CDR3 spans 15 amino acids. CDR1 is SGHTA and CDR2 is FQGNSA in the germline V gene. Losses at the gene ends were 2 bases for V and 7 bases for J; bases not matched to a gene: 7. The CDR3 reads CASSLTSGGGNEQFF. CDR3 nucleotides: TGTGCCAGCAGCTTAACCAGCGGGGGCGGGAATGAGCAGTTCTTC.

The rearrangement links TRBV5-1 to TRBJ2-3; 8 nucleotides line up with TRBD2. Germline CDR1 SGHRS, CDR2 YFSETQ. The CDR3 extends over 14 amino acids. Trimming took 5 bases from V and 3 from J; bases not matched to a gene: 5. CDR3 nucleotide sequence: TGCGCCAGCAGATTACTAGCGGAAACAGATACGCAGTATTTT. Residues: CASRLLAETDTQYF. Full variable domain (outside the CDR3, taken from reference TRBV5-1 and TRBJ2-3): KAGVTQTPRYLIKTRGQQVTLSCSPISGHRSVSWYQQTPGQGLQFLFEYFSETQRNKGNFPGRFSGRQFSNSRSEMNVSTLELGDSALYLCASRLLAETDTQYFGPGTRLTVL.

V is TRBV9 and J is TRBJ2-2; the match to TRBD2 covers 10 bases. V dropped 3 bases and J dropped 6; count of bases not matched to a gene: 11. Looked up from germline, CDR1 is SGDLS and CDR2 is YYNGEE. The CDR3 runs to 17 residues. CDR3 residues: CASSAPSEAGGPGELFF. The CDR3 nucleotides are TGTGCCAGCAGCGCCCCCTCGGAAGCGGGGGGGCCCGGGGAGCTGTTTTTT.

The J gene is TRBJ2-2, the V gene TRBV5-4, with 11 bases matching TRBD1. This CDR3 is built from 17 residues. Germline assignment: CDR1 SGHNT and CDR2 YYREEE (reference sequence). J was trimmed by 0 bases and V by 4 bases; bases with no gene match: 5. CDR3: CASSQGTGGPNTGELFF. In DNA form, the CDR3 reads TGTGCCAGCAGCCAAGGGACAGGGGGTCCGAACACCGGGGAGCTGTTTTTT.

V usage is TRBV7-9 and J usage is TRBJ2-1, with 8 bases fitting TRBD2. Germline CDR1 SEHNR, CDR2 FQNEAQ (reference sequence). The J segment lost 5 bases and the V segment lost 7 bases, leaving 7 bases of the junction unmatched. The CDR3 sequence is 14 residues long. The CDR3 sequence is CASNIRGGNNEQFF. CDR3 bases: TGTGCCAGCAACATTCGGGGGGGGAACAATGAGCAGTTCTTC.

J is TRBJ1-2 and V is TRBV3-1 (or the pseudogene TRBV3-2); D is ambiguous. Trimming pared 2 bases from V and 0 bases from J, leaving 10 bases between. Per the germline V gene, CDR1 is LGHDT and CDR2 is YNNKEL (reference sequence). The CDR3 is 15 amino acids. CDR3 in amino acids: CASSQWQASNYGYTF. The CDR3 nucleotides read TGTGCCAGCAGCCAATGGCAGGCTTCTAACTATGGCTACACCTTC.

The V and J genes are TRBV28 and TRBJ1-3; D is ambiguous. Germline V gene data show CDR1 as MDHEN and CDR2 as SYDVKM. Trimming removed 3 bases at V and 4 bases at J, with 4 bases between. The CDR3 contains 12 residues. CDR3 in amino acids: CASSFNGNTIYF. The CDR3 bases are TGTGCCAGCAGTTTCAACGGAAACACCATATATTTT.

V and J are TRBV6-4 and TRBJ2-5, with 9 bases matching TRBD2. This CDR3 spans 17 amino acids. Trimming cost V 2 bases and J 1 base; bases outside gene matches: 8. Per the germline V gene, CDR1 is MRHNA and CDR2 is SNTAGT. For the CDR3, the DNA is TGTGCCAGCAGTGACCCCGAGAAGCGGGGGGCCCAAGAGACCCAGTACTTC. It codes for CASSDPEKRGAQETQYF.

This clone has a single count. The V gene is TRBV28, the J gene TRBJ2-1; no clear D gene. With 3 bases removed from V and 0 bases from J, the gap between germline ends came to 9 bases. This CDR3 has 15 residues. Germline values: CDR1 MDHEN, CDR2 SYDVKM. CDR3 bases: TGTGCCAGCAGTTTCGGTGGCAGCTCCTACAATGAGCAGTTCTTC. The encoded protein is CASSFGGSSYNEQFF.

This chain links TRBV4-2 with TRBJ2-1; possible D gene TRBD2, 6 bases. Germline CDR1 LGHNA, CDR2 YNFKEQ. V was shortened by 4 bases and J by 4 bases, with 17 bases between the two germline ends. The CDR3 length is 16 residues. The CDR3 sequence is CASSPSGLALYNEQFF. CDR3 nucleotides: TGTGCCAGCAGCCCCTCGGGGCTAGCGTTATACAATGAGCAGTTCTTC.

This clone has more than one count but fewer than ten. This chain links TRBV5-5 with TRBJ2-1, with no clear D. V gave up 2 bases and J gave up 10 bases, with 16 bases separating them. The CDR3 runs to 14 residues. Germline-derived CDR1 and CDR2 are SGHKS and YYEKEE (reference sequence). CDR3 bases: TGTGCCAGCAGCTTCTCGTCGTTTACGGCGGAGCAGTTCTTC. This codes for CASSFSSFTAEQFF.

In this sample, this clone turned up a few times. The genes are TRBV2 and TRBJ2-1, with 8 bases aligning to TRBD2. The ends lost 1 base at V and 4 bases at J; junction bases unmatched: 9. CDR3 size: 17 residues. Germline values: CDR1 SNHLY, CDR2 FYNNEI. The DNA for the CDR3 is TGTGCCAGCAGTGAAGGTGGTGGCGGGGGGTCGTACAATGAGCAGTTCTTC. Amino acid sequence: CASSEGGGGGSYNEQFF.

The V and J genes are TRBV7-3 and TRBJ2-5; D call uncertain. Germline V gene sequence: CDR1 SGHTA, CDR2 FQGTGA. V was clipped by 1 base and J by 5 bases, with 8 bases between them. This CDR3 is built from 13 residues. This CDR3 is CASSLRNGETQYF. In DNA form, the CDR3 reads TGTGCCAGCAGCTTAAGGAACGGGGAGACCCAGTACTTC.

The genes are TRBV25-1 and TRBJ1-1, with 7 bases matching TRBD1. J was trimmed by 1 base and V by 2 bases; bases with no gene match: 4. The CDR3 is 15 amino acids. Germline V lookup: CDR1 MGHDK, CDR2 SYGVNS. Here the CDR3 reads CASSENDRANTEAFF. Here the CDR3 DNA reads TGTGCCAGCAGTGAAAATGACAGGGCGAACACTGAAGCTTTCTTT.

The rearrangement uses TRBV16 and TRBJ2-5, with 7 bases fitting TRBD2. Germline CDR1 reads KGHSY; CDR2 reads FQNENV. The CDR3 contains 15 residues. The V and J ends lost 2 bases and 5 bases, in that order; junction bases with no gene match: 8. The CDR3 loop reads CASSQTAGFGETQYF. CDR3 sequence (DNA): TGTGCCAGCAGCCAAACAGCGGGGTTCGGGGAGACCCAGTACTTC.

The chain links TRBV6-6 to TRBJ2-2, with TRBD1 identical over 9 bases. V lost 5 bases to trimming and J lost 7 bases; unmatched junction nucleotides: 11. The CDR3 is made up of 16 amino acids. Germline V gene data show CDR1 as MNHNY and CDR2 as SVGAGI (reference sequence). The CDR3 loop is CASSTTGTGFGGELFF. CDR3 nucleotides: TGTGCCAGCAGTACCACCGGGACAGGGTTTGGCGGGGAGCTGTTTTTT.

This clone turned up a few times. The V and J genes are TRBV11-2 and TRBJ2-3, with TRBD2 matching 7 bases. The germline V gene has CDR1 SGHAT and CDR2 FQNNGV. There are 11 residues in the CDR3. The CDR3 DNA is TGTGCGTCGCGGGAGACAGATACGCAGTATTTT. This encodes CASRETDTQYF.